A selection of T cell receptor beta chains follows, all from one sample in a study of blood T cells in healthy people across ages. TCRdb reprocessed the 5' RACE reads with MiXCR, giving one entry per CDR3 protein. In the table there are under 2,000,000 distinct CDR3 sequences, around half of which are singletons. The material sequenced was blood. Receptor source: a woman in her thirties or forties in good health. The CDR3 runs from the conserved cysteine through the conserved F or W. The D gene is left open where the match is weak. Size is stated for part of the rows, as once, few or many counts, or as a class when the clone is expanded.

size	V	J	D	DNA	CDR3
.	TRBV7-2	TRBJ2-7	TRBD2	TGTGCCAGCAGCTTAGCTCGGGGGGGCCCTTCTCCCGAGCAGTACTTC	CASSLARGGPSPEQYF
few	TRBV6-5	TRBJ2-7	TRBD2	TGTGCCAGCAGTTACTCGAGCGGGGAAAGGACCCACGAGCAGTACTTC	CASSYSSGERTHEQYF
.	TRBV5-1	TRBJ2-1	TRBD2	TGCGCCAGCAGCTCAAACTCCGGGACTAGCGGAGCTAGGGAGCAGTTCTTC	CASSSNSGTSGAREQFF
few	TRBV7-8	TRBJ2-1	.	TGTGCCAGCAGCTTAGCGCCAAACCGGATTGAGCAGTTCTTC	CASSLAPNRIEQFF
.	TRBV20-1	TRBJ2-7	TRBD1	TGCAGTGCCACGGACAGGGGACGAGACTACGAGCAGTACTTC	CSATDRGRDYEQYF
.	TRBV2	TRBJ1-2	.	TGTGCCAGCAATCTTAAATCGCCCGACTATAGCTACACCTTC	CASNLKSPDYSYTF
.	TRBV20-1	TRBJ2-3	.	TGCAGTGCTAGGTGGAACGCAGATACGCAGTATTTT	CSARWNADTQYF
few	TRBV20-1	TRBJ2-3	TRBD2	TGCAGTGCTAGAGATCACGCGGGGGTTGCAGATACGCAGTATTTT	CSARDHAGVADTQYF
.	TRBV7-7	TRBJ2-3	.	TGTGCTAGCAGCTTCCAGTTCACAGATACGCAGTATTTT	CASSFQFTDTQYF
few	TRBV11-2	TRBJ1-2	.	TGTGCCAGCAGCTTATCCGGGACACGACGCGACTATGGCTACACCTTC	CASSLSGTRRDYGYTF
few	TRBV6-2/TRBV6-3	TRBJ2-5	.	TGTGCCAGCAGTCAAGGAACTAGTCATGAGCAGTACTTC	CASSQGTSHEQYF
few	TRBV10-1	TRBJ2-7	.	TGCGCCAGCAGTGCGGCCCTCCACGAGCAGTACTTC	CASSAALHEQYF
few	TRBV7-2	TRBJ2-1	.	TGTGCCAGCAGCTTGGGACTTTACCTAAACAATGATCAGTTCTTC	CASSLGLYLNNDQFF
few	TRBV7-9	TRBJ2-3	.	TGTGCCAGCAGCTCATTAAAACCCTTTAGCACAGATACGCAGTATTTT	CASSSLKPFSTDTQYF
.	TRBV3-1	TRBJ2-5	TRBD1	TGTGCCAGTTGCCGGGACAGGGTCCTAGAGACCCAGTACTTC	CASCRDRVLETQYF
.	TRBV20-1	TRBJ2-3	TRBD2	TGCAGTGCTAGAGTGTTATTCGGGACTAGCGTAGCCCCAGATACGCAGTATTTT	CSARVLFGTSVAPDTQYF
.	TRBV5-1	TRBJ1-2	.	TGCGCCAGCAGCTGGGGGATCTATGGCTACACCTTC	CASSWGIYGYTF
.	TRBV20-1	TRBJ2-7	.	TGCAGTGCTAGAGATCGTGGTTTGGACTACGAGCAGTACTTC	CSARDRGLDYEQYF
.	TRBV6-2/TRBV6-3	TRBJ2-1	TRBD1	TGTGCCAGCAGTTACCCTCAGGGACAGGGATACAATGAGCAGTTCTTC	CASSYPQGQGYNEQFF
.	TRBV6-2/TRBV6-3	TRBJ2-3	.	TGTGCCAGCAGGATAGGGGTTTCGGATACGCAGTATTTT	CASRIGVSDTQYF
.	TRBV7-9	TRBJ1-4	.	TGTGCCAGCAGTACCCTGGGGGGATATGAAAAACTGTTTTTT	CASSTLGGYEKLFF
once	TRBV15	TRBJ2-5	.	TGTGCCACCAGCAGAGATTTAGGAGGGGGATTTCGAGAGACCCAGTACTTC	CATSRDLGGGFRETQYF
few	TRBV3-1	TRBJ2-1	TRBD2	TGTGCCAGCAGCCGGGTGACTAGCGGAAGCTCCTACAATGAGCAGTTCTTC	CASSRVTSGSSYNEQFF
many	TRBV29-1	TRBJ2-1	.	TGCAGCGTTCACGGTCTGGGGAATGAGCAGTTCTTC	CSVHGLGNEQFF
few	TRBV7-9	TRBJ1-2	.	TGTGCCAGCAGCCCCAGGGTCGGCTATGGCTACACCTTC	CASSPRVGYGYTF
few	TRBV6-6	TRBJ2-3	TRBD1	TGTGCCAGCCGTCGGGGACAGGGGCAAGATACGCAGTATTTT	CASRRGQGQDTQYF
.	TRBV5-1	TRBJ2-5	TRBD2	TGCGCCAGCAGCTTGGCCGGGAGGACTAGCGGGGAGACCCAGTACTTC	CASSLAGRTSGETQYF
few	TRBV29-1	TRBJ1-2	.	TGCAGCGCTCCAAGGGGCGAGGACTATGGCTACACCTTC	CSAPRGEDYGYTF
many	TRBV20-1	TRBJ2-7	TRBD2	TGCAGTGCTAGAGATCTCCGAGCGGGGGGGGAGCAGTACTTC	CSARDLRAGGEQYF
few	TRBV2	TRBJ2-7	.	TGTGCCAGCAGTGAGTCACAGAACTACGAGCAGTACTTC	CASSESQNYEQYF
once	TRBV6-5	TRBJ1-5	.	TGTGCCAGCAGAGGGGGGCACGGTCAGCCCCAGCATTTT	CASRGGHGQPQHF
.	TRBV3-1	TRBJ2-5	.	TGTGCCAGCAGCCACACCGGGTCAGGGACGGAGACCCAGTACTTC	CASSHTGSGTETQYF
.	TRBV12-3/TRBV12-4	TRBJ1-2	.	TGTGCCAGCAGCCGACAGGAAATTTATGGCTACACCTTC	CASSRQEIYGYTF
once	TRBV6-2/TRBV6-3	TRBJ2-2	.	TGTGCCAGCAGTCCGGTGCCGACGGCCTCGAACACCGGGGAGCTGTTTTTT	CASSPVPTASNTGELFF
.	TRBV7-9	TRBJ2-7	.	TGTGCCAGCAGCTTAGCTCAGGTTACCTACGAGCAGTACTTC	CASSLAQVTYEQYF